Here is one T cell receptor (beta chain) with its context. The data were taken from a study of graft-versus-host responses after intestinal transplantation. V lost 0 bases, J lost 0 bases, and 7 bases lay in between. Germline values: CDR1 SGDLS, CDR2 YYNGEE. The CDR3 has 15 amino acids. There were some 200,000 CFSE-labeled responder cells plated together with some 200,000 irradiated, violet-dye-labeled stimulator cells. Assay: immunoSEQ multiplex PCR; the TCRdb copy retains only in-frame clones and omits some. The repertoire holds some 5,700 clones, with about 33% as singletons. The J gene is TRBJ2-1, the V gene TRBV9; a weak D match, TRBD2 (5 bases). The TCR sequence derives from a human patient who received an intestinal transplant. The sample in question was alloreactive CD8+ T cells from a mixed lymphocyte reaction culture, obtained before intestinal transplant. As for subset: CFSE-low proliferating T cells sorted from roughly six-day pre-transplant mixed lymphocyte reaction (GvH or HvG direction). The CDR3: CASSVAGNSYNEQFF. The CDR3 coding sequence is TGTGCCAGCAGCGTAGCCGGGAACTCCTACAATGAGCAGTTCTTC.